Shown below are 16 T cell receptor beta chains from a single sample sequenced in a study of T cells in localized non-small cell lung cancer. TCRdb's copy holds only in-frame clones and misses some; the assay was immunoSEQ multiplex PCR. This table holds around 92,000 clones, approximately 91% found once. Source: PBMCs, taken before any cancer treatment. The source of these receptors is a woman aged 40-70 years with stage II squamous cell lung carcinoma.

The genes are TRBV25-1 and TRBJ2-1; 7 bases map to TRBD2. Looked up from germline, CDR1 is MGHDK and CDR2 is SYGVNS. V lost 8 bases, J lost 0 bases, and 7 bases stayed unmatched. CDR3 length: 15 residues. In DNA form, the CDR3 reads TGTGCCAGCGCCGGGGGGAGGGCCTCCTACAATGAGCAGTTCTTC. This translates into CASAGGRASYNEQFF. The whole variable domain, remainder taken from reference TRBV25-1 and TRBJ2-1, is EADIYQTPRYLVIGTGKKITLECSQTMGHDKMYWYQQDPGMELHLIHYSYGVNSTEKGDLSSESTVSRIRTEHFPLTLESARPSHTSQYLCASAGGRASYNEQFFGPGTRLTVL.

In nucleotides, the CDR3 is TGTGCCAGCAGCTCCGGGACTCCCAAATGGGGAGAAGCTTTCTTT. This gives the protein CASSSGTPKWGEAFF. The chain couples TRBV5-5 to TRBJ1-1; a weak D match, TRBD1 (5 bases). The V end lost 3 bases, the J end lost 8 bases, and 20 bases lay between the germline ends. The CDR3 runs 15 residues. Germline V gives CDR1 SGHKS, CDR2 YYEKEE (reference sequence). The variable domain in full, completed from reference TRBV5-5 and TRBJ1-1, reads DAGVTQSPTHLIKTRGQQVTLRCSPISGHKSVSWYQQVLGQGPQFIFQYYEKEERGRGNFPDRFSARQFPNYSSELNVNALLLGDSALYLCASSSGTPKWGEAFFGQGTRLTVV.

This clone occurred a few times. The J gene is TRBJ2-7, the V gene TRBV5-8; D is uncertain. V gave up 5 bases and J gave up 3 bases, with 15 bases separating them. The germline gives CDR1 SGHTS, CDR2 YDEGEE. The CDR3 spans 14 residues. The DNA of the CDR3 is TGTGCCAGCAGTCCCGAACTGAGAGGCTACGAGCAGTACTTC. Translation gives CASSPELRGYEQYF.

The chain links TRBV6-1 to TRBJ2-7; D call uncertain. The CDR3 consists of 11 residues. Germline assignment: CDR1 MNHNS and CDR2 SASEGT. With 3 bases removed from V and 4 bases from J, the gap between germline ends came to 4 bases. The CDR3 reads CASSEIYEQYF. The DNA for the CDR3 is TGTGCCAGCAGTGAGATATACGAGCAGTACTTC.

This chain links TRBV27 with TRBJ2-1; TRBD1 or TRBD2 may be the D gene (5 bases each). CDR1 is MNHEY and CDR2 is SMNVEV in the germline V gene (reference sequence). This CDR3 has 17 amino acids. V was cut by 3 bases and J by 0 bases, with 15 bases left in between. The CDR3 reads CASSLHGTISSYNEQFF. For the CDR3, the DNA is TGTGCCAGCAGTTTGCATGGGACCATCAGCTCCTACAATGAGCAGTTCTTC.

The rearrangement uses TRBV5-4 and TRBJ1-1, with a weak D call TRBD1 (5 bases). The germline CDR1 and CDR2 sequences are SGHNT and YYREEE (reference sequence). Between the trimmed V and J ends, which lost 6 bases and 0 bases, there was a span of 18 bases. This CDR3 comprises 16 residues. The CDR3, as DNA: TGTGCCAGCAACGAAGACGGGGCAGGTTTGAACACTGAAGCTTTCTTT. Translation gives CASNEDGAGLNTEAFF.

The chain combines TRBV7-2 with TRBJ1-1; 8 positions agree with TRBD1. The CDR3 contains 19 residues. Germline assignment: CDR1 SGHTA and CDR2 FQGNSA. V lost 4 bases and J lost 3; bases outside the gene matches: 19. The CDR3 protein is CASSSPTDRADWFYTEAFF. CDR3 sequence (DNA): TGTGCCAGCAGCTCCCCGACGGACAGGGCTGATTGGTTTTACACTGAAGCTTTCTTT.

The rearrangement links TRBV18 to TRBJ2-3; tentative D call: TRBD1 (6 bases). The CDR3 has 15 amino acids. In germline, CDR1 is KGHSH, CDR2 LQKENI. V gave up 3 bases and J gave up 1 base, with 11 bases separating them. CDR3 sequence: CASSPRGPRTDTQYF. CDR3 sequence (DNA): TGTGCCAGCTCACCCAGGGGTCCTCGCACAGATACGCAGTATTTT. Complete variable domain (other parts from reference TRBV18 and TRBJ2-3): NAGVMQNPRHLVRRRGQEARLRCSPMKGHSHVYWYRQLPEEGLKFMVYLQKENIIDESGMPKERFSAEFPKEGPSILRIQQVVRGDSAAYFCASSPRGPRTDTQYFGPGTRLTVL.

The genes are TRBV6-6 and TRBJ1-4; tentative D call: TRBD1 (6 bases). V was clipped by 6 bases and J by 6 bases, with 11 bases between them. Germline CDR1 reads MNHNY; CDR2 reads SVGAGI (reference sequence). The CDR3 contains 13 residues. DNA for the CDR3: TGTGCCAGCAGCCTACAGGGTCATGAAAAACTGTTTTTT. This sequence encodes CASSLQGHEKLFF.

The DNA for the CDR3 is TGTGCCAGCAGTGGAAACAGGGTGTCTGGAAACACCATATATTTT. This codes for CASSGNRVSGNTIYF. The gene calls are TRBV2 and TRBJ1-3; possible D gene TRBD1, 6 bases. Trimming pared 4 bases from V and 1 base from J, leaving 11 bases between. The CDR3 extends over 15 amino acids. The germline gives CDR1 SNHLY, CDR2 FYNNEI. The whole variable domain, filled in from reference TRBV2 and TRBJ1-3, reads EPEVTQTPSHQVTQMGQEVILRCVPISNHLYFYWYRQILGQKVEFLVSFYNNEISEKSEIFDDQFSVERPDGSNFTLKIRSTKLEDSAMYFCASSGNRVSGNTIYFGEGSWLTVV.

This chain joins TRBV7-9 and TRBJ2-1; TRBD2 might be the D (7 bases). Germline V gene sequence: CDR1 SEHNR, CDR2 FQNEAQ (reference sequence). Trimming took off 1 base at V and 5 bases at J, with 12 bases between the two ends. The CDR3 extends over 15 amino acids. CDR3 DNA: TGTGCCAGCAGCTTAGGCGGGGGCACCAACAATGAGCAGTTCTTC. This sequence encodes CASSLGGGTNNEQFF.

The chain employs TRBV25-1 and TRBJ2-3; D uncertain. Per germline, CDR1 MGHDK and CDR2 SYGVNS. Trimming pared 3 bases from V and 3 bases from J, leaving 16 bases between. The CDR3 is 16 residues long. The CDR3 loop is CASSDRDWVRTDTQYF. CDR3 nucleotide sequence: TGTGCCAGCAGTGACCGTGATTGGGTTAGGACAGATACGCAGTATTTT.

The chain combines TRBV10-2 with TRBJ1-1; D possibly corresponds to TRBD1 (5 bases). The CDR3 is 14 amino acids. Trimming left V 0 bases short and J 1 base short, with 6 bases between. CDR1 and CDR2 from the germline V gene are WSHSY and SAAADI. The CDR3 DNA reads as TGCGCCAGCAGTGAGTCAAGGGGGAACACTGAAGCTTTCTTT. Its translation is CASSESRGNTEAFF.

The chain has TRBV6-1 and TRBJ1-5, with 8 bases lining up with TRBD1. There are 15 residues in the CDR3. After removal of 6 bases from V and 0 bases from J, the junction contained 4 bases not matched to a gene. Per the germline V gene, CDR1 is MNHNS and CDR2 is SASEGT. The CDR3 spells CASRDRGYSNQPQHF. The CDR3, as DNA: TGTGCCAGCAGAGACAGGGGTTATAGCAATCAGCCCCAGCATTTT.

This sequence joins TRBV7-9 and TRBJ2-2; tentatively, D is TRBD1 (5 bases). In germline, CDR1 is SEHNR, CDR2 FQNEAQ (reference sequence). This CDR3 is built from 15 residues. The V and J ends lost 8 bases and 3 bases respectively, with 16 bases between them. CDR3 sequence: CASPKPGRDTGELFF. The CDR3 nucleotides read TGTGCCAGCCCCAAACCGGGCAGGGACACCGGGGAGCTGTTTTTT.

This chain connects TRBV13 to TRBJ2-7; the match to TRBD2 covers 8 bases. Looked up from germline, CDR1 is PRHDT and CDR2 is FYEKMQ (reference sequence). V trimming: 5 bases; J trimming: 0 bases; junction bases outside the gene matches: 9. The length of the CDR3 is 16 residues. The CDR3 DNA follows: TGTGCCAGCAGCCATACTAGCGGTCCTAGCTCCTACGAGCAGTACTTC. Protein product: CASSHTSGPSSYEQYF.